This TCR beta chain comes out of a study of Graves' ophthalmopathy and Graves' hyperthyroidism. General observations from the study: Among thyroid clonotypes expanded above 0.001 frequency, most also appeared in blood.

About this clonotype: Its antigen is currently unknown.

V was clipped by 5 bases and J by 4 bases, with 14 bases between them. Germline V lookup: CDR1 SGHTA, CDR2 FQGNSA. The CDR3 consists of 14 residues. CDR3 regions of TCR beta were amplified from RNA transcripts. An initial RT-PCR round employing HTBI primers preceded a second-round multiplex PCR. TCRdb passed the multiplex PCR reads through MiXCR, listing each CDR3 protein once. The profile shows 650,000 to 900,000 distinct CDR3 sequences, approximately 40% of them singletons. Moderate-to-severe activity, with CAS ≥3, NOSPECS ≥4 and duration under 3 months, characterized the donors with ophthalmopathy.

The receptor was derived from an adult man with Graves' ophthalmopathy. The chain combines TRBV7-2 with TRBJ1-1; D might be TRBD1 (6 bases). Sequenced material: peripheral blood. As DNA, the CDR3 is TGTGCCAGCAGCCAAGGAGGACAGATCACTGAAGCTTTCTTT. Translated: CASSQGGQITEAFF.